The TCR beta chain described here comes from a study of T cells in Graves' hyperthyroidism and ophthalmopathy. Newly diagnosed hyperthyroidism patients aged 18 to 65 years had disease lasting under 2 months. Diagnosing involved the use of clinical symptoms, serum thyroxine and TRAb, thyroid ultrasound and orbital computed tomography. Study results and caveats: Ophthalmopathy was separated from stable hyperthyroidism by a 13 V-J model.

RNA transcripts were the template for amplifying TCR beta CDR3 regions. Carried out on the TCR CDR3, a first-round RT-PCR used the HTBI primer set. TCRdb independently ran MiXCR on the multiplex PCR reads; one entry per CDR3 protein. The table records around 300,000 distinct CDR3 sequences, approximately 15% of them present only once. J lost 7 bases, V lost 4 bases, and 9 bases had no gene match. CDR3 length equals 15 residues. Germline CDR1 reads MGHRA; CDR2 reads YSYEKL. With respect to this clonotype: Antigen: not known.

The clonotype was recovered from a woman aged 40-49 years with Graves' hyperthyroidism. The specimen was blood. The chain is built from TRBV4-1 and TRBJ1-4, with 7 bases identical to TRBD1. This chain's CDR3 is CASSREQGTGEKLFF. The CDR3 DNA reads TGCGCCAGCAGCCGGGAACAGGGGACGGGTGAAAAACTGTTTTTT.